A single sample gave rise to the 15 T cell receptor beta chains below, sequenced in a study of early T cells in non-severe SARS-CoV-2 infection (dated by TCRdb to the early 2020s). The library was made by 5' RACE. Sequencing was performed on a NextSeq 500. TCRdb reprocessing: public reads trimmed at Q25 with fastp, clones called with MiXCR, in-frame beta chains kept. Rows matching on CDR3 protein sequence are summarized as one entry with the most common DNA and genes. This sample has under 20,000 distinct CDR3 sequences in its table, and around 5.9% of those were observed once. About 6% of the sample lies in the top ten. The material sequenced was whole blood. The receptors here all came from an adult who was a healthcare worker with PCR-confirmed SARS-CoV-2 infection or an uninfected control (not recorded which).

Only a few counts were recorded for this clonotype. The V gene is TRBV20-1, the J gene TRBJ2-1, with D possibly TRBD1 on 5 matching bases. CDR1 and CDR2 (germline): DFQATT, SNEGSKA (reference sequence). CDR3 length: 15 amino acids. V lost 3 bases and J lost 3, with 15 bases in between. The CDR3 DNA reads as TGCAGTGCTAGCATTAGGGGCCTAGACTACAATGAGCAGTTCTTC. It translates to CSASIRGLDYNEQFF.

In its sample, this clonotype was seen a few times. The chain has TRBV5-1 and TRBJ2-3; D unresolved. The V end was cut by 4 bases, the J end by 6 bases, with 12 bases between. Germline lookup yields CDR1 SGHRS and CDR2 YFSETQ. The CDR3 loop spans 13 amino acids. CDR3 sequence reads: CASSPDRPDTQYF. In DNA, the CDR3 is TGCGCCAGCAGCCCGGACCGTCCCGATACGCAGTATTTT.

This clonotype was picked up a small number of times. J is TRBJ1-5 and V is TRBV28, with D hard to call. V was cut by 5 bases and J by 0 bases, with 11 bases left in between. This CDR3 has 15 residues. Germline V lookup: CDR1 MDHEN, CDR2 SYDVKM. The CDR3 DNA is TGTGCCAGCAGTCACGGTCCAGATAGCAATCAGCCCCAGCATTTT. Protein: CASSHGPDSNQPQHF.

This clonotype was found many times. V and J are TRBV6-5 and TRBJ2-5; weak D call: TRBD1 (5 bases). There are 13 residues in the CDR3. The germline gives CDR1 MNHEY, CDR2 SVGAGI. V was trimmed by 4 bases and J by 4 bases, leaving 10 bases between them. The DNA of the CDR3 is TGTGCCAGCAGTTTTCAGGGTTCAGAGACCCAGTACTTC. It yields the protein CASSFQGSETQYF.

The table lists this clonotype with many counts. The chain joins TRBV5-1 to TRBJ2-7; the match to TRBD1 covers 7 bases. CDR1 is SGHRS and CDR2 is YFSETQ in the germline V gene. The CDR3 spans 16 residues. Trimming cost V 4 bases and J 3 bases; bases outside gene matches: 13. The CDR3: CASSVTFGTANYEQYF. The CDR3 region has the DNA TGCGCCAGCAGCGTCACCTTCGGGACAGCCAACTACGAGCAGTACTTC.

In its sample, this clonotype ranks as medium-sized. This sequence joins TRBV28 and TRBJ2-3; D gene uncertain. The CDR3 contains 17 residues. Looked up from germline, CDR1 is MDHEN and CDR2 is SYDVKM. Trimming removed 6 bases at V and 0 bases at J, with 19 bases between. DNA of the CDR3: TGTGCCAGCAGCCCCCCGGTCGGAATATCAAGCACAGATACGCAGTATTTT. Translated: CASSPPVGISSTDTQYF. Together with reference TRBV28 and TRBJ2-3, the CDR3 gives the full variable domain: DVKVTQSSRYLVKRTGEKVFLECVQDMDHENMFWYRQDPGLGLRLIYFSYDVKMKEKGDIPEGYSVSREKKERFSLILESASTNQTSMYLCASSPPVGISSTDTQYFGPGTRLTVL.

This clonotype showed up many times. This chain joins TRBV24-1 and TRBJ2-5; tentatively, D is TRBD1 (5 bases). Trimming stripped 4 bases from V and 1 base from J, with 12 bases between. The germline V gene encodes CDR1 KGHDR and CDR2 SFDVKD. The CDR3 is 15 amino acids. This CDR3 reads CATSDRTSPQETQYF. CDR3 DNA sequence: TGTGCCACCAGTGACCGGACATCCCCCCAAGAGACCCAGTACTTC.

The table lists this clonotype with many counts. This chain connects TRBV19 to TRBJ2-1, with TRBD1 matching 7 bases. The germline CDR1 and CDR2 sequences are LNHDA and SQIVND (reference sequence). Trimming took 6 bases from V and 1 from J; bases not matched to a gene: 6. The CDR3 is 15 residues long. CDR3: CASRIGQASYNEQFF. The DNA of the CDR3 is TGTGCCAGTAGGATCGGACAGGCTTCCTACAATGAGCAGTTCTTC.

This clonotype was recorded at least ten times. The chain uses TRBV2 and TRBJ2-6; weak D call: TRBD1 (6 bases). Germline V gives CDR1 SNHLY, CDR2 FYNNEI. This CDR3 is built from 16 residues. V was pared by 5 bases and J by 1 base, with 12 bases between. CDR3 loop: CASSRNRVSGANVLTF. In DNA form, the CDR3 reads TGTGCCAGCAGTAGGAACAGGGTATCTGGGGCCAACGTCCTGACTTTC.

In its sample, this clonotype was seen many times. The gene calls are TRBV3-1 and TRBJ2-2; possible D gene TRBD2, 6 bases. The CDR3 consists of 14 residues. V was trimmed by 4 bases and J by 4 bases, leaving 10 bases between them. Germline values: CDR1 LGHDT, CDR2 YNNKEL (reference sequence). The CDR3, as DNA: TGTGCCAGCAGCCGCGGGATTGCCACCGGGGAGCTGTTTTTT. Protein: CASSRGIATGELFF.

This clonotype was recorded at least ten times. This chain connects TRBV27 to TRBJ2-7; 8 bases are a match to TRBD1. Losses at the gene ends were 6 bases for V and 3 bases for J; bases not matched to a gene: 7. The CDR3 is made up of 14 amino acids. The germline CDR1 and CDR2 sequences are MNHEY and SMNVEV (reference sequence). The CDR3 sequence: CASRQTGVRYEQYF. The CDR3 bases are TGTGCCAGCAGGCAGACAGGGGTCCGCTACGAGCAGTACTTC.

This clonotype came up many times. The chain links TRBV20-1 to TRBJ2-1, with TRBD2 matching over 7 bases. Germline V CDR1 and CDR2: DFQATT, SNEGSKA (reference sequence). CDR3 length: 13 amino acids. With V trimmed by 3 bases and J by 2 bases, 1 base remained unmatched. The CDR3 DNA is TGCAGTGCTAGGGGGACTACCTACAATGAGCAGTTCTTC. Protein: CSARGTTYNEQFF.

This clonotype was recorded at least ten times. The chain employs TRBV7-3 and TRBJ2-2; the match to TRBD2 covers 8 bases. The CDR3 sequence is 15 residues long. CDR1 is SGHTA and CDR2 is FQGTGA in the germline V gene. V shed 5 bases, J shed 1 base, and the junction held 3 bases outside the gene matches. CDR3 sequence (DNA): TGTGCCAGCAGCGTTACTAGCGGGAACACCGGGGAGCTGTTTTTT. This translates into CASSVTSGNTGELFF. Together with reference TRBV7-3 and TRBJ2-2, the CDR3 gives the full variable domain: GAGVSQTPSNKVTEKGKYVELRCDPISGHTALYWYRQSLGQGPEFLIYFQGTGAADDSGLPNDRFFAVRPEGSVSTLKIQRTERGDSAVYLCASSVTSGNTGELFFGEGSRLTVL.

Concerning this clonotype: One base away lies a much larger clone, so this may be a sequencing read error. V and J are TRBV5-1 and TRBJ1-1; tentative D call: TRBD1 (5 bases). Germline loops: CDR1 SGHRS, CDR2 YFSETQ. The CDR3 is made up of 14 amino acids. DNA for the CDR3: TGCGTCAGCAGCCGGGACTCAAGGAACACTGAAGCTTTCTTT. This codes for CVSSRDSRNTEAFF.

This clonotype was seen repeatedly, ten times or more. The rearrangement joins TRBV28 to TRBJ1-2, with D possibly TRBD1 on 6 matching bases. This CDR3 spans 12 amino acids. V was shortened by 4 bases and J by 8 bases, with 11 bases between the two germline ends. The germline gives CDR1 MDHEN, CDR2 SYDVKM. In nucleotides, the CDR3 is TGTGCCAGCAGTTCCGGGGGCGGAGGCTACACCTTC. Translation: CASSSGGGGYTF.